These 5 T cell receptor beta chains were all obtained from the same sample, sequenced in a study. TCRdb passed the RT-PCR reads through MiXCR, listing each CDR3 protein once. Of around 700,000 distinct CDR3 sequences in the sample, 13% to 15% were seen once. The source material was memory CD4+ T cells from blood. These receptors were taken from a female donor in good health, serving as a healthy control.

There are many counts of this clonotype. The chain is built from TRBV7-9 and TRBJ2-3; 11 positions agree with TRBD2. The CDR3 length is 15 residues. The germline gives CDR1 SEHNR, CDR2 FQNEAQ (reference sequence). The V segment lost 5 bases and the J segment 11 bases; nucleotides outside the gene matches: 12. Here the CDR3 reads CASSLLAGGAIQQYF. For the CDR3, the DNA is TGTGCCAGCAGCCTTCTAGCGGGAGGAGCCATACAGCAGTATTTT.

The V call is TRBV18, the J call TRBJ2-3; TRBD1 matches 9 bases. Germline assignment: CDR1 KGHSH and CDR2 LQKENI. The CDR3 has 15 residues. J lost 4 bases, V lost 3 bases, and 5 bases had no gene match. The CDR3 DNA sequence: TGTGCCAGCTCACCTAGGGACAGGGATTCAGATACGCAGTATTTT. Protein: CASSPRDRDSDTQYF. Based on the CDR3 plus reference TRBV18 and TRBJ2-3, the full variable domain is NAGVMQNPRHLVRRRGQEARLRCSPMKGHSHVYWYRQLPEEGLKFMVYLQKENIIDESGMPKERFSAEFPKEGPSILRIQQVVRGDSAAYFCASSPRDRDSDTQYFGPGTRLTVL.

This clonotype was counted between two and nine times. The chain is built from TRBV6-2 or TRBV6-3 and TRBJ1-2; D not resolved. The V end was cut by 2 bases, the J end by 1 base, with 11 bases between. Germline-derived CDR1 and CDR2 are MNHEY and SVGEGT. The CDR3 contains 15 residues. In nucleotides, the CDR3 is TGTGCCAGCAGTTACCCGGGCAGAGGTAACTATGGCTACACCTTC. Translated, it gives CASSYPGRGNYGYTF.

As DNA, the CDR3 is TGTGCCAGCAGCTTAGAGGGCGGGGAGAACTATGGCTACACCTTC. This codes for CASSLEGGENYGYTF. V gene TRBV11-2 combines with J gene TRBJ1-2, with no clear D. The V end lost 0 bases, the J end lost 2 bases, and 10 bases lay between the germline ends. Germline CDR1 reads SGHAT; CDR2 reads FQNNGV. The CDR3 length is 15 residues.

This clonotype was seen a few times. The chain recombines TRBV7-8 with TRBJ2-2; 8 bases align to TRBD2. In germline, CDR1 is SGHVS, CDR2 FQNEAQ. The CDR3 is 16 amino acids. J was trimmed by 0 bases and V by 2 bases; bases with no gene match: 2. The CDR3 sequence: CASSLSGGANTGELFF. The CDR3 DNA follows: TGTGCCAGCAGCTTAAGCGGGGGCGCGAACACCGGGGAGCTGTTTTTT.